This TCR beta chain was sequenced in a study of early T cells in non-severe SARS-CoV-2 infection. Across the whole study: With bulk RNA from unsorted whole blood as input, sequencing yielded unpaired chains. General study points: Matching against VDJdb likely underestimated virus-specific expansions, favoring anti-spike CD8.

Each cDNA molecule carried a unique molecular identifier. One entry per CDR3 protein results from TCRdb running MiXCR on the 5' RACE reads. Among tens of thousands of distinct CDR3 sequences listed, 9.5% to 15% were seen once. About this clonotype: Its specificity is not known.

This material consisted of whole blood, taken at baseline. This TCR was sampled from an adult who was a healthcare worker with PCR-confirmed SARS-CoV-2 infection or an uninfected control (not recorded which).

The DNA for the CDR3 is TGTGCCACCCTCGGGGCCCCTGATTACAATGAGCAGTTCTTC. Residues: CATLGAPDYNEQFF. V usage is TRBV3-1 and J usage is TRBJ2-1; either TRBD1 or TRBD2 may supply D (5 bases each). V was shortened by 10 bases and J by 4 bases, with 17 bases between the two germline ends. CDR3 length: 14 residues. Germline V gives CDR1 LGHDT, CDR2 YNNKEL (reference sequence).